Listed here is a single T cell receptor (beta chain). Germline loops: CDR1 SGHNT, CDR2 YYREEE (reference sequence). The CDR3 extends over 15 amino acids. V shed 4 bases and J shed 5 bases, with 18 bases lying between them. In the authors' methods: Reference gene primer amplification in the assay estimated nucleated cell counts. Generated by immunoSEQ multiplex PCR, the TCRdb table keeps only in-frame clones and is missing some. V and J calls and clone size come straight from that table; D and trimming were deduced from the DNA. The table includes tens of thousands of clones, around 80% detected once. These data come from a study of blood T cell repertoires in COVID-19. Across the study: COVID-19 samples collected from the United States, Italy and Spain covered acute and convalescent phases.

The clonotype was recovered from a human donor in a cohort sampled during active COVID-19. The sample taken for sequencing was peripheral blood. This chain uses TRBV5-4 with TRBJ1-1; D gene ambiguous. CDR3 DNA sequence: TGTGCCAGCAGCGACGAGTTCGGGTTCGGAACTGAAGCTTTCTTT. This sequence encodes CASSDEFGFGTEAFF.